This TCR beta chain stems from a study of blood T cell repertoires in COVID-19. About the research overall: Samples representing acute and convalescent COVID-19 were sourced from the United States, Italy and Spain. T cells, B-cell-depleted T cells, or PBMCs supplied cDNA or gDNA.

As originally analysed: Reference gene primer amplification yielded estimated nucleated cell counts. Profiling relied on immunoSEQ multiplex PCR, and the TCRdb table lists in-frame clones only, not all of them. The D gene and trimming were derived from the DNA, and the V and J assignments and clone size from that table. The sample holds tens of thousands of clones, approximately 80% seen once. V shed 5 bases, J shed 2 bases, and the junction held 10 bases outside the gene matches. Per germline, CDR1 PRHDT and CDR2 FYEKMQ (reference sequence). The CDR3 runs 16 residues. This receptor was identified in a human donor in a cohort sampled during active COVID-19. Sequencing was done on a sample of peripheral blood. The rearrangement joins TRBV13 to TRBJ2-3; TRBD2 matches at 7 bases. CDR3 loop: CASSPSGDRFTDTQYF. The CDR3 bases are TGTGCCAGCAGCCCTAGCGGAGACCGTTTCACAGATACGCAGTATTTT.